A single sample gave rise to the 13 T cell receptor beta chains below, sequenced in a study of Ad26.COV2.S vaccination and SARS-CoV-2 variants. The treatment here: around 19 received Ad26.COV2.S at low or high dose, single or two shots; roughly 5 received placebo; per-sample allocation not given. Collection of samples fell on day 63 after the first vaccine or placebo injection. Sequencing was performed with immunoSEQ multiplex PCR; in TCRdb, only in-frame clones are kept and a portion is missing. The data contain 440,000 or so clones, 80% to 95% of them singletons. The specimen was peripheral blood, collected in a trial of Ad26.COV2.S vaccine versus placebo. Source of these receptors: a person between 18 and 65 years old who received the Ad26.COV2.S COVID-19 vaccine or a placebo.

The chain joins TRBV11-3 to TRBJ2-3; 10 nucleotides align to TRBD1. V gave up 5 bases and J gave up 3 bases; unmatched junction bases: 5. CDR1 is SGHNT and CDR2 is YENEEA in the germline V gene. This CDR3 has 15 residues. The CDR3 DNA sequence: TGTGCCAGCAGCCAACGGACAGGGGGGACAGATACGCAGTATTTT. Translation: CASSQRTGGTDTQYF.

The CDR3 sequence is CASSYSATGRDTQYF. The CDR3 coding sequence is TGTGCCAGCAGTTACTCGGCGACAGGGAGGGATACGCAGTATTTT. The gene calls are TRBV6-5 and TRBJ2-3; the D gene is possibly TRBD1 (7 bases). From germline, CDR1 is MNHEY and CDR2 SVGAGI. The CDR3 sequence is 15 residues long. V was shortened by 0 bases and J by 6 bases, with 13 bases between the two germline ends.

The chain carries TRBV6-2 or TRBV6-3 and TRBJ2-1; D unclear. Germline V gene sequence: CDR1 MNHEY, CDR2 SVGEGT. Between the trimmed V and J ends, which lost 0 bases and 10 bases, there was a span of 13 bases. This CDR3 contains 14 residues. CDR3 in DNA: TGTGCCAGCAGTTACTCGTTTGTTTCCGGCGAGCAGTTCTTC. Protein sequence: CASSYSFVSGEQFF.

J is TRBJ2-7 and V is TRBV4-3; D perhaps matches TRBD1 (5 bases). CDR1 is LGHNA and CDR2 is YSLEER in the germline V gene. Trimming removed 4 bases at V and 3 bases at J, with 10 bases between. CDR3 length: 13 amino acids. The CDR3 loop is CASSRTRNYEQYF. The DNA for the CDR3 is TGCGCCAGCAGCCGGACAAGAAACTACGAGCAGTACTTC.

The gene calls are TRBV9 and TRBJ2-5; TRBD2 agrees at 11 bases. J lost 5 bases, V lost 5 bases, and 5 bases had no gene match. The CDR3 has 14 residues. Germline V CDR1 and CDR2: SGDLS, YYNGEE. This CDR3 is CASSGTSGGETQYF. As DNA, the CDR3 is TGTGCCAGCAGTGGGACTAGCGGCGGGGAGACCCAGTACTTC. Full variable domain (rest looked up from reference TRBV9 and TRBJ2-5): DSGVTQTPKHLITATGQRVTLRCSPRSGDLSVYWYQQSLDQGLQFLIQYYNGEERAKGNILERFSAQQFPDLHSELNLSSLELGDSALYFCASSGTSGGETQYFGPGTRLLVL.

The chain couples TRBV10-3 to TRBJ2-1; perhaps TRBD1 as D (6 bases). The CDR3 totals 13 residues. Trimming shortened V by 2 bases and J by 12 bases, and 14 bases separated the two germline ends. CDR1 is ENHRY, CDR2 SYGVKD, per germline. CDR3 protein: CAISETEQGSQFF. The CDR3, as DNA: TGTGCCATCAGTGAGACCGAACAGGGTTCGCAGTTCTTC.

V usage is TRBV19 and J usage is TRBJ2-3, with a possible D match to TRBD1 (6 bases). Germline V gene sequence: CDR1 LNHDA, CDR2 SQIVND (reference sequence). V lost 6 bases and J lost 3, with 16 bases in between. CDR3 size: 15 residues. The CDR3 sequence: CASRANRDLTDTQYF. In DNA, the CDR3 is TGTGCCAGTAGGGCCAACAGGGATCTGACAGATACGCAGTATTTT.

The CDR3 sequence: CASSFLRTSGSPSSYNEQFF. The CDR3 coding sequence is TGTGCCAGCAGCTTCCTTCGGACTAGCGGGAGCCCGAGCTCCTACAATGAGCAGTTCTTC. The gene calls are TRBV5-5 and TRBJ2-1; 13 bases agree with TRBD2. Per germline, CDR1 SGHKS and CDR2 YYEKEE (reference sequence). This CDR3 contains 20 residues. V lost 2 bases to trimming and J lost 0 bases; unmatched junction nucleotides: 11.

This sequence joins TRBV5-1 and TRBJ2-3; 10 nucleotides line up with TRBD2. The CDR3 has 16 residues. CDR1 is SGHRS and CDR2 is YFSETQ in the germline V gene. V trimming: 2 bases; J trimming: 5 bases; junction bases outside the gene matches: 8. CDR3 protein: CASSLSSGSVIDTQYF. DNA of the CDR3: TGCGCCAGCAGCTTATCTAGCGGGAGCGTTATAGATACGCAGTATTTT.

This clone was seen once. V and J are TRBV7-9 and TRBJ2-2; 9 bases are a match to TRBD1. The CDR3 is made up of 17 amino acids. CDR1 and CDR2 from the germline V gene are SEHNR and FQNEAQ (reference sequence). V trimming: 5 bases; J trimming: 4 bases; junction bases outside the gene matches: 11. CDR3: CASSVITGGAGTGELFF. The CDR3 DNA reads TGTGCCAGCAGCGTTATTACAGGGGGCGCGGGCACCGGGGAGCTGTTTTTT.

The chain links TRBV24-1 to TRBJ2-5; no clear D. This CDR3 contains 12 residues. V was cut by 4 bases and J by 3 bases, with 5 bases left in between. Per the germline V gene, CDR1 is KGHDR and CDR2 is SFDVKD. CDR3 nucleotide sequence: TGTGCCACCAGTGACCCCAAAGAGACCCAGTACTTC. Translated: CATSDPKETQYF.

The CDR3 sequence: CASSTGLAGAGDTQYF. The CDR3 DNA is TGTGCCAGCTCAACGGGACTAGCGGGAGCGGGAGATACGCAGTATTTT. The rearrangement joins TRBV18 to TRBJ2-3, with TRBD2 identical over 14 bases. The germline V gene encodes CDR1 KGHSH and CDR2 LQKENI. There are 16 residues in the CDR3. V was clipped by 5 bases and J by 5 bases; unmatched bases: 6.

The chain recombines TRBV28 with TRBJ2-7, with TRBD2 matching 11 bases. Germline V lookup: CDR1 MDHEN, CDR2 SYDVKM. V trimming: 5 bases; J trimming: 2 bases; junction bases outside the gene matches: 5. The CDR3 totals 15 residues. CDR3 residues: CASSNRLAGPYEQYF. For the CDR3, the DNA is TGTGCCAGCAGTAACCGACTAGCGGGACCCTACGAGCAGTACTTC.